The next 21 T cell receptor beta chains were all read from a single sample in a study of PD-1 blockade in classical Hodgkin lymphoma. Assay used: immunoSEQ multiplex PCR; TCRdb lists only in-frame clones, some missing. The sample carries 5,500 to 7,500 clones, about 84% recorded once. Documented time point: cycle 4 day 1 (C4D1), after six to seven weeks of nivolumab. Relapse was seen in all patients after autologous stem cell transplantation, and brentuximab vedotin exposure was variable. Sample: peripheral blood mononuclear cells (PBMCs), taken before the fourth cycle of nivolumab. The origin of the receptors is a human donor with classical Hodgkin lymphoma.

The J gene is TRBJ1-2, the V gene TRBV10-3; 8 nucleotides agree with TRBD1. The length of the CDR3 is 13 residues. V shed 6 bases, J shed 6 bases, and the junction held 6 bases outside the gene matches. CDR1 is ENHRY, CDR2 SYGVKD, per germline. The CDR3 nucleotides read TGTGCCATCAGGAGACAGGGGAACGATGGCTACACCTTC. It codes for CAIRRQGNDGYTF.

This clone was seen just once. The chain is built from TRBV11-2 and TRBJ2-4; a weak D match, TRBD1 (5 bases). Germline V CDR1 and CDR2: SGHAT, FQNNGV. There are 15 residues in the CDR3. The V end lost 0 bases, the J end lost 8 bases, and 14 bases lay between the germline ends. Written as DNA, the CDR3 is TGTGCCAGCAGCTTAGATGGGGCCTCGGGTGACATTCAGTACTTC. It codes for CASSLDGASGDIQYF. Full variable domain (rest looked up from reference TRBV11-2 and TRBJ2-4): EAGVAQSPRYKIIEKRQSVAFWCNPISGHATLYWYQQILGQGPKLLIQFQNNGVVDDSQLPKDRFSAERLKGVDSTLKIQPAKLEDSAVYLCASSLDGASGDIQYFGAGTRLSVL.

The chain is built from TRBV5-1 and TRBJ2-5; D gene ambiguous. Germline CDR1 and CDR2: SGHRS and YFSETQ. V lost 3 bases, J lost 1 base, and 10 bases lay in between. The CDR3 loop spans 14 amino acids. For the CDR3, the DNA is TGCGCCAGCAGCTATAACAGTCCCCAAGAGACCCAGTACTTC. It codes for CASSYNSPQETQYF. Supplemented by reference TRBV5-1 and TRBJ2-5, the full variable domain reads KAGVTQTPRYLIKTRGQQVTLSCSPISGHRSVSWYQQTPGQGLQFLFEYFSETQRNKGNFPGRFSGRQFSNSRSEMNVSTLELGDSALYLCASSYNSPQETQYFGPGTRLLVL.

This clone was detected a few times. The J gene is TRBJ2-7, the V gene TRBV19, with 7 positions matching TRBD2. The germline V gene has CDR1 LNHDA and CDR2 SQIVND (reference sequence). V was clipped by 5 bases and J by 6 bases; unmatched bases: 7. The CDR3 loop spans 13 amino acids. The CDR3 nucleotides read TGTGCCAGTAGTGTTCGGACTAGTGGCGAGCAGTACTTC. Its protein is CASSVRTSGEQYF.

The chain has TRBV4-2 and TRBJ2-2; 8 bases map to TRBD1. Trimming at V came to 0 bases and at J to 7 bases, leaving 7 bases not matched to a gene. The V gene's germline CDR1 is LGHNA and CDR2 YNFKEQ. CDR3 length: 16 amino acids. The CDR3 DNA reads TGTGCCAGCAGCCAAGAGAGGACAGGGATCGTCGGGGAGCTGTTTTTT. Translating it yields CASSQERTGIVGELFF.

This chain's CDR3 is CASSSTSGGPNEQFF. The CDR3 DNA is TGTGCCAGCAGTTCTACTAGCGGCGGACCCAATGAGCAGTTCTTC. The chain combines TRBV6-7 with TRBJ2-1; 8 positions match TRBD2. TRBV6-7 is an ORF, with its function uncertain. V was pared by 4 bases and J by 6 bases, with 8 bases of the junction left unmatched. The CDR3 is 15 residues long.

The genes are TRBV25-1 and TRBJ2-3; 12 nucleotides match TRBD1. Germline V gives CDR1 MGHDK, CDR2 SYGVNS. The CDR3 is 15 residues long. The V segment lost 3 bases and the J segment 6 bases; nucleotides outside the gene matches: 4. The chain's CDR3 is CASSEGDRGPDTQYF. The CDR3 DNA follows: TGTGCCAGCAGTGAGGGGGACAGGGGGCCTGATACGCAGTATTTT.

The J gene is TRBJ2-3, the V gene TRBV27, with 9 bases fitting TRBD2. After removal of 5 bases from V and 4 bases from J, the junction contained 10 bases not matched to a gene. This CDR3 is built from 16 residues. The germline V gene encodes CDR1 MNHEY and CDR2 SMNVEV (reference sequence). CDR3 region: CASSPIAGDLPDTQYF. CDR3 in DNA: TGTGCCAGCAGTCCGATAGCGGGGGACCTCCCAGATACGCAGTATTTT.

The chain joins TRBV7-2 to TRBJ2-1, with TRBD1 identical over 9 bases. Germline trimming cut 6 bases from V and 9 bases from J; bases unmatched to any gene: 3. Per the germline V gene, CDR1 is SGHTA and CDR2 is FQGNSA. CDR3 size: 12 residues. CDR3 sequence reads: CASRTGGAEQFF. The CDR3 region has the DNA TGTGCCAGCAGGACAGGGGGGGCTGAGCAGTTCTTC.

In its sample, this clone was seen once. The chain is built from TRBV4-1 and TRBJ1-4, with no clear D. The CDR3 loop spans 16 amino acids. The V gene lost 1 base and the J gene lost 5 bases, with 14 bases spanning the gap. Germline V gene sequence: CDR1 MGHRA, CDR2 YSYEKL. CDR3 sequence: CASSQARRQMNEKLFF. Written as DNA, the CDR3 is TGCGCCAGCAGCCAAGCTCGACGGCAGATGAATGAAAAACTGTTTTTT.

The J gene is TRBJ2-3, the V gene TRBV5-1, with 11 bases fitting TRBD2. This CDR3 is built from 16 residues. The germline V gene has CDR1 SGHRS and CDR2 YFSETQ. Unmatched junction bases numbered 1, after V lost 1 base and J lost 0 bases. CDR3 bases: TGCGCCAGCAGCTTGAGACTAGCGGGGAGCACAGATACGCAGTATTTT. This sequence encodes CASSLRLAGSTDTQYF.

The chain has TRBV19 and TRBJ1-4; TRBD1 might be the D (5 bases). The germline gives CDR1 LNHDA, CDR2 SQIVND (reference sequence). Between the trimmed V and J ends, which lost 5 bases and 7 bases, there was a span of 11 bases. The CDR3 spans 13 residues. The CDR3 protein is CASSLGHLEKLFF. In DNA form, the CDR3 reads TGTGCCAGTAGTTTAGGACATCTTGAAAAACTGTTTTTT. The whole variable domain, filled in from reference TRBV19 and TRBJ1-4, reads DGGITQSPKYLFRKEGQNVTLSCEQNLNHDAMYWYRQDPGQGLRLIYYSQIVNDFQKGDIAEGYSVSREKKESFPLTVTSAQKNPTAFYLCASSLGHLEKLFFGSGTQLSVL.

CDR3 amino acids: CASSPYRGGTDTQYF. The DNA for the CDR3 is TGTGCCAGCAGCCCGTACAGGGGGGGAACAGATACGCAGTATTTT. This rearrangement joins TRBV5-4 to TRBJ2-3, with a possible D match to TRBD1 (8 bases). The CDR3 runs to 15 residues. Trimming removed 4 bases from V and 3 bases from J, with 15 bases in between. Looked up from germline, CDR1 is SGHNT and CDR2 is YYREEE (reference sequence).

The V and J genes are TRBV4-2 and TRBJ1-5; D gene unclear. Germline CDR1 LGHNA, CDR2 YNFKEQ. Trimming pared 1 base from V and 12 bases from J, leaving 13 bases between. CDR3 length equals 13 residues. The CDR3 sequence: CASSQGVALGQHF. The DNA of the CDR3 is TGTGCCAGCAGCCAAGGCGTGGCCCTGGGCCAGCATTTT.

This chain joins TRBV5-6 and TRBJ2-2, with 7 bases fitting TRBD2. Germline V gene data show CDR1 as SGHDT and CDR2 as YYEEEE. V shed 0 bases and J 5 bases; nucleotides not matched to a gene: 10. The CDR3 totals 17 residues. CDR3 sequence (DNA): TGTGCCAGCAGCTTGGGACTAGCCCCTGGGTTAACCGGGGAGCTGTTTTTT. This gives the protein CASSLGLAPGLTGELFF.

DNA of the CDR3: TGTGCCAGCAGCGCTTGGGACATTCAAGAGACCCAGTACTTC. Its translation is CASSAWDIQETQYF. The genes are TRBV7-2 and TRBJ2-5; D might be TRBD1 (6 bases). CDR3 size: 14 residues. The V gene's germline CDR1 is SGHTA and CDR2 FQGNSA. Between the trimmed V and J ends, which lost 5 bases and 2 bases, there was a span of 12 bases.

The V call is TRBV9, the J call TRBJ1-6, with TRBD1 matching over 12 bases. There are 15 residues in the CDR3. The germline gives CDR1 SGDLS, CDR2 YYNGEE. J lost 9 bases, V lost 7 bases, and 8 bases had no gene match. Here the CDR3 DNA reads TGTGCCAGCGGCCCAGGGACAGGGGGCAGTTCACCCCTCCACTTT. Translation gives CASGPGTGGSSPLHF.

This chain connects TRBV7-8 to TRBJ2-2; 9 nucleotides match TRBD1. The V and J ends lost 5 bases and 4 bases, in that order; junction bases with no gene match: 5. Germline CDR1 and CDR2: SGHVS and FQNEAQ. There are 15 residues in the CDR3. The CDR3 nucleotides read TGTGCCAGCAGCACGACAGGGGGAGGCACCGGGGAGCTGTTTTTT. It is translated as CASSTTGGGTGELFF.

The CDR3: CASEAQETQYF. DNA for the CDR3: TGTGCCAGCGAGGCGCAGGAGACCCAGTACTTC. The chain carries TRBV6-5 and TRBJ2-5; no firm D call. The germline CDR1 and CDR2 sequences are MNHEY and SVGAGI. The ends were cut back, 8 bases at V and 5 bases at J, with 9 bases in the middle. This CDR3 contains 11 residues.

The rearrangement joins TRBV28 to TRBJ2-1, with TRBD2 matching 14 bases. The CDR3 consists of 20 residues. V lost 6 bases, J lost 3 bases, and 16 bases stayed unmatched. CDR1 MDHEN and CDR2 SYDVKM come from the germline V gene. CDR3 sequence reads: CASSRRMGLAGALIYNEQFF. CDR3 coding DNA: TGTGCCAGCAGCCGAAGAATGGGACTAGCGGGGGCACTGATCTACAATGAGCAGTTCTTC.

The rearrangement links TRBV7-3 to TRBJ2-1; D is possibly TRBD1 or TRBD2 (5 bases each). Between the trimmed V and J ends, which lost 4 bases and 9 bases, there was a span of 13 bases. Germline CDR1 SGHTA, CDR2 FQGTGA. This CDR3 contains 13 residues. CDR3 sequence reads: CASSYYGAGEQFF. CDR3 DNA sequence: TGTGCCAGCAGCTATTACGGGGCTGGTGAGCAGTTCTTC.